The present T cell receptor beta chain was sequenced within a study of human T cells and chemical hapten exposure. This sample's time point: patch test 1, 2 weeks after DPC sensitization. Noted treatment: therapeutic diphenylcyclopropenone sensitization with weekly scalp DPC. CDR3 size: 12 residues. The V gene lost 6 bases and the J gene lost 4 bases, with 8 bases spanning the gap. This clonotype was seen ten or more times. From the RACE reads, TCRdb called clonotypes with MiXCR, one entry per CDR3 protein. The data show nearly 350,000 distinct CDR3 sequences, under 9% seen once. The specimen comprised whole blood, sampled in connection with sensitization to the hapten diphenylcyclopropenone (DPC). This clonotype was sampled from a young woman with alopecia areata. Some clones in this sample may be carry-over from other donors' samples. This chain uses TRBV12-3 or TRBV12-4 with TRBJ2-3; no clear D gene. CDR3 sequence: CASRPGADTQYF. The CDR3 DNA follows: TGTGCCAGCAGGCCAGGTGCAGATACGCAGTATTTT.